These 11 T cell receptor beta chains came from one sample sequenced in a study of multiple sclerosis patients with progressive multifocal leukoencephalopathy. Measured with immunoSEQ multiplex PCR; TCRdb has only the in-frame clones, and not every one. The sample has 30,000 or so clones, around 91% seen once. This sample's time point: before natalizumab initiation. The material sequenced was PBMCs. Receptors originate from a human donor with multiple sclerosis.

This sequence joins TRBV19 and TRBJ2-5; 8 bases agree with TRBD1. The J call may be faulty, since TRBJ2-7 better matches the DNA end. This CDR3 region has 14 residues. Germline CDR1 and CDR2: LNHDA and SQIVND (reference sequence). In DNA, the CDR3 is TGTGCCAGTAGTAACGGACAGGGTAGGTCCGAGCAGTACTTC. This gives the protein CASSNGQGRSEQYF.

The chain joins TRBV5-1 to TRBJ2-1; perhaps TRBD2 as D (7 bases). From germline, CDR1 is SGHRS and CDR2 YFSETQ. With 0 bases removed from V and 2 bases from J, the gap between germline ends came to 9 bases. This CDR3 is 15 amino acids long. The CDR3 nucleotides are TGCGCCAGCAGCTTGGGCGGGGGCGCCTACAATGAGCAGTTCTTC. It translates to CASSLGGGAYNEQFF.

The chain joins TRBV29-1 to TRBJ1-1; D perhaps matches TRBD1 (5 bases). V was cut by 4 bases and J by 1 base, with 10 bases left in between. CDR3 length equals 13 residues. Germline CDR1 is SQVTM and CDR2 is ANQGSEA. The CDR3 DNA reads TGCAGCGTTGTAGCCAGGGAGAACACTGAAGCTTTCTTT. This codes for CSVVARENTEAFF.

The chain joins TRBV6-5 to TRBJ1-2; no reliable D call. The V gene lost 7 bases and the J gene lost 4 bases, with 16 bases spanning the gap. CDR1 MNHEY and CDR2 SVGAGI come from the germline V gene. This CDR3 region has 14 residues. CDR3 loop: CASKTRAAVYGYTF. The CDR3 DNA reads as TGTGCCAGCAAAACCCGGGCAGCTGTCTATGGCTACACCTTC.

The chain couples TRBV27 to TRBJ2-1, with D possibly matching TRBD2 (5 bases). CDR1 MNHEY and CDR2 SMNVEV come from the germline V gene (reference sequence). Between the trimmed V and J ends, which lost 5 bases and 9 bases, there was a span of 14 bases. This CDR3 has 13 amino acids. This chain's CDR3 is CASSLLATGEQFF. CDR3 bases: TGTGCCAGCAGTCTCCTAGCTACGGGTGAGCAGTTCTTC.

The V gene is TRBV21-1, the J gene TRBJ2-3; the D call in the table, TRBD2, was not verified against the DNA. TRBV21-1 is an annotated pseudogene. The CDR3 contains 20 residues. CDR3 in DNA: TGTGCCAGCAGCAAAGAAAAAAGTCCCCTAGCGGCCAATAGCACAGATACGCAGTATTTT. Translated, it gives CASSKEKSPLAANSTDTQYF.

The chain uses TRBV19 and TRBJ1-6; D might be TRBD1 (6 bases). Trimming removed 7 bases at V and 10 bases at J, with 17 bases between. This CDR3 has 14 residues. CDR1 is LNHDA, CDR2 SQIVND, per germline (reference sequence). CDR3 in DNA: TGTGCCAGTACCCGGGGGGCTTCTGAATCACCCCTCCACTTT. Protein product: CASTRGASESPLHF.

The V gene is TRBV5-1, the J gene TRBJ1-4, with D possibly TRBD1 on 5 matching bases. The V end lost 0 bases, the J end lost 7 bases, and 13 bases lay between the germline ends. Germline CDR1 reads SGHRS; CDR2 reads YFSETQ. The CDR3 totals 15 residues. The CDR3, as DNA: TGCGCCAGCAGCTTGGCCGGACAAAAGTTTGAAAAACTGTTTTTT. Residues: CASSLAGQKFEKLFF. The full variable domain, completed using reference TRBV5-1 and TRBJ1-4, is KAGVTQTPRYLIKTRGQQVTLSCSPISGHRSVSWYQQTPGQGLQFLFEYFSETQRNKGNFPGRFSGRQFSNSRSEMNVSTLELGDSALYLCASSLAGQKFEKLFFGSGTQLSVL.

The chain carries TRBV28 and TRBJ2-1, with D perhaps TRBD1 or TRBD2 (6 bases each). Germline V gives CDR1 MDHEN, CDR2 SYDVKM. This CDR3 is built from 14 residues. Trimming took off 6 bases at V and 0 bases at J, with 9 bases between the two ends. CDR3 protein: CASRGGRSYNEQFF. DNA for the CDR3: TGTGCCAGCAGAGGGGGGCGCTCCTACAATGAGCAGTTCTTC.

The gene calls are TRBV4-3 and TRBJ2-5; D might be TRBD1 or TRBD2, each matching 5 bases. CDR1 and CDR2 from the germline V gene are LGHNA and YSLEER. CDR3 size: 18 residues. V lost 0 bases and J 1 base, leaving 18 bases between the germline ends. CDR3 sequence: CASSQEKNGLGPQETQYF. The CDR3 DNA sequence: TGCGCCAGCAGCCAAGAAAAGAACGGACTGGGGCCCCAAGAGACCCAGTACTTC.

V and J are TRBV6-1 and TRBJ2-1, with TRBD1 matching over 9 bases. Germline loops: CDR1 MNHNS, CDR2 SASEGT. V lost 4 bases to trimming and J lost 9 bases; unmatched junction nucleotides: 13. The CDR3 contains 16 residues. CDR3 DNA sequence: TGTGCCAGCAGTGCGACCGGGACAGGGTCTTGGAGTGAGCAGTTCTTC. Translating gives CASSATGTGSWSEQFF.